These T cell receptor beta chains were read from a single sample in a study of T cell responses to AZD1222 COVID-19 vaccine. The assay was immunoSEQ multiplex PCR, and TCRdb's table has in-frame clones only and misses some. The sample holds roughly 120,000 clones, 88% seen once. Material: peripheral blood, obtained on day 0 of AZD1222 vaccination. All receptors derive from an adult in good health. CDR3s include the opening cysteine and the closing phenylalanine or tryptophan. D genes are given only for firm matches. Clone size is given for some rows only: seen once, a few or many times, or a class if the clone is expanded.

abundance: few
d_gene: TRBD1
j_gene: TRBJ2-7
v_gene: TRBV19
CDR3aa: CASSAGQGSKRYYEQYF
CDR3nt: TGTGCCAGTAGTGCCGGACAGGGTTCGAAGCGGTACTACGAGCAGTACTTC

abundance: .
d_gene: TRBD1
j_gene: TRBJ2-3
v_gene: TRBV7-3
CDR3aa: CASSLNGQVPITDTQYF
CDR3nt: TGTGCCAGCAGCTTAAACGGACAGGTTCCGATCACAGATACGCAGTATTTT

abundance: .
d_gene: TRBD2
j_gene: TRBJ2-1
v_gene: TRBV7-9
CDR3aa: CASSSRTSGVYNEQFF
CDR3nt: TGTGCCAGCAGCTCCCGAACTAGCGGGGTCTACAATGAGCAGTTCTTC

abundance: once
d_gene: .
j_gene: TRBJ2-5
v_gene: TRBV10-2
CDR3aa: CASSADEKGASETQYF
CDR3nt: TGCGCCAGCAGCGCCGACGAGAAGGGCGCGTCGGAGACCCAGTACTTC

abundance: once
d_gene: TRBD1
j_gene: TRBJ1-1
v_gene: TRBV19
CDR3aa: CASEDRGERAFF
CDR3nt: TGTGCCAGTGAGGACAGGGGGGAGAGAGCTTTCTTT

abundance: .
d_gene: TRBD1
j_gene: TRBJ2-7
v_gene: TRBV11-2
CDR3aa: CASSMDRGSSYEQYF
CDR3nt: TGTGCCAGCAGCATGGACAGGGGGAGCTCCTACGAGCAGTACTTC

abundance: .
d_gene: .
j_gene: TRBJ2-5
v_gene: TRBV2
CDR3aa: CASFGLQETQYF
CDR3nt: TGTGCCAGCTTTGGACTACAAGAGACCCAGTACTTC

abundance: .
d_gene: TRBD1
j_gene: TRBJ2-2
v_gene: TRBV7-2
CDR3aa: CASRPTGASTGELFF
CDR3nt: TGTGCCAGCAGACCAACAGGGGCGAGCACCGGGGAGCTGTTTTTT

abundance: .
d_gene: .
j_gene: TRBJ2-3
v_gene: TRBV5-3
CDR3aa: CARSCDTQYF
CDR3nt: TGTGCCAGAAGCTGTGATACGCAGTATTTT

abundance: .
d_gene: .
j_gene: TRBJ1-1
v_gene: TRBV5-6
CDR3aa: CASIGTGRELGPEAFF
CDR3nt: TGTGCCAGCATAGGAACAGGGCGGGAACTGGGACCTGAAGCTTTCTTT

abundance: .
d_gene: .
j_gene: TRBJ2-1
v_gene: TRBV29-1
CDR3aa: CSVCVSYNEQFF
CDR3nt: TGCAGCGTTTGTGTGAGTTACAATGAGCAGTTCTTC

abundance: .
d_gene: .
j_gene: TRBJ1-1
v_gene: TRBV28
CDR3aa: CASSLVRMNTEAFF
CDR3nt: TGTGCCAGCAGTTTAGTCCGGATGAACACTGAAGCTTTCTTT

abundance: .
d_gene: .
j_gene: TRBJ2-1
v_gene: TRBV11-3
CDR3aa: CASSLGSFNEQFF
CDR3nt: TGTGCCAGCAGCTTGGGCTCATTCAATGAGCAGTTCTTC

abundance: .
d_gene: TRBD2
j_gene: TRBJ2-1
v_gene: TRBV5-6
CDR3aa: CASSLEREVPYNEQFF
CDR3nt: TGTGCCAGCAGCTTGGAGCGGGAGGTCCCCTACAATGAGCAGTTCTTC

abundance: .
d_gene: .
j_gene: TRBJ1-1
v_gene: TRBV7-2
CDR3aa: CASSLAWAGAWAFF
CDR3nt: TGTGCCAGCAGCTTAGCTTGGGCGGGGGCCTGGGCTTTCTTT

abundance: .
d_gene: TRBD1
j_gene: TRBJ1-6
v_gene: TRBV5-5
CDR3aa: CASSPDRGENSPLHF
CDR3nt: TGTGCCAGCAGCCCGGACAGGGGTGAAAATTCACCCCTCCACTTT

abundance: .
d_gene: .
j_gene: TRBJ2-2
v_gene: TRBV7-9
CDR3aa: CASSAPTGELFF
CDR3nt: TGTGCCAGCAGTGCTCCGACCGGGGAGCTGTTTTTT

abundance: .
d_gene: .
j_gene: TRBJ1-2
v_gene: TRBV21-1
CDR3aa: CARVDRRSYGYTF
CDR3nt: TGTGCCAGAGTAGACCGCAGGAGCTATGGCTACACCTTC

abundance: .
d_gene: TRBD2
j_gene: TRBJ2-3
v_gene: TRBV30
CDR3aa: CAWSKASGTDTQYF
CDR3nt: TGTGCCTGGAGTAAGGCTAGCGGGACAGATACGCAGTATTTT

abundance: .
d_gene: .
j_gene: TRBJ2-7
v_gene: TRBV5-1
CDR3aa: CASSYLATSSYEQYF
CDR3nt: TGCGCCAGCAGCTATCTAGCCACGTCGTCCTACGAGCAGTACTTC

abundance: .
d_gene: TRBD2
j_gene: TRBJ2-1
v_gene: TRBV6-4
CDR3aa: CASTPGTSGVNEQFF
CDR3nt: TGTGCCAGCACCCCGGGCACTAGCGGGGTGAATGAGCAGTTCTTC

abundance: .
d_gene: TRBD1
j_gene: TRBJ1-1
v_gene: TRBV2
CDR3aa: CASGRDRANTEAFF
CDR3nt: TGTGCCAGCGGCAGGGACAGGGCAAACACTGAAGCTTTCTTT

abundance: .
d_gene: .
j_gene: TRBJ2-7
v_gene: TRBV6-5
CDR3aa: CASRSSYEQYF
CDR3nt: TGTGCCAGCAGAAGTTCCTACGAGCAGTACTTC

abundance: .
d_gene: TRBD1
j_gene: TRBJ1-2
v_gene: TRBV6-2/TRBV6-3
CDR3aa: CASTPGAGGYYGYTF
CDR3nt: TGTGCCAGCACCCCCGGGGCAGGGGGATACTATGGCTACACCTTC

abundance: .
d_gene: TRBD1
j_gene: TRBJ1-2
v_gene: TRBV6-5
CDR3aa: CASTGQGSGYTF
CDR3nt: TGTGCCAGCACCGGACAGGGGAGCGGCTACACCTTC

abundance: once
d_gene: TRBD2
j_gene: TRBJ2-1
v_gene: TRBV13
CDR3aa: CASSPPTSGVYNEQFF
CDR3nt: TGTGCCAGCAGCCCGCCGACTAGCGGAGTCTACAATGAGCAGTTCTTC